The present T cell receptor beta chain was sequenced within a study of cytomegalovirus exposure and HLA in healthy donors (dated by TCRdb to the late 2010s). Broadly, across the study: In an earlier analysis of some 550 of the donors, roughly 300 Gb of sequence data and 117 million unique TCR beta sequences from 150 million to 200 million T cells were reported. The study combined high-throughput TCR immunosequencing, statistical association of individual TCRs with disease status, and machine learning to predict cytomegalovirus infection status. In the later analysis, no new phenotypic data were used to find candidate immune exposures; instead, reliance was placed on TCR beta sequences and their occurrence across donors. Genome-wide SNP genotypes for about three fifths of the roughly 700 donors were used in a later genetic analysis, which treated that subset as a discovery cohort. Among a few hundred genotyped donors of the cohort, an average of around 240,000 unique TCR beta nucleotide sequences were sequenced per donor, roughly a sixth of them non-productive. Along with the approximately 650-subject first cohort, a separate validation cohort of over a hundred different subjects was used. The genetic ancestry cluster associated with self-reported Caucasian donors included about four fifths of the roughly 390 genotyped donors. HLA typing included class I and class II loci at four-digit resolution. The number of typed donors differed by locus: about 620-640 for A, B, C, DRB1 and DQB1; 500 to 550 for DQA1; 606 for DPA1; and some 430 for DPB1. All discovery cohort repertoires had been generated on a single sequencing platform. Roughly 5 DR-DQ haplotypes were treated as single units for association and clustering because of strong linkage in the cohort. In an earlier analysis of roughly 540 of the donors, high-throughput TCR beta sequencing was used to judge whether each TCR beta V gene segment behaved as functional or pseudogenic. To study patterns of TCR occurrence, a later analysis re-analyzed previously published TCR beta repertoires from 500 to 850 donors and added high-resolution HLA genotyping. Donor age, sex, ethnicity and CMV serostatus were compiled alongside the repertoire data. The study profiled the T cell repertoires of hundreds of subjects by immunosequencing and related them to cytomegalovirus serostatus. An early release covering some 640 HLA-typed donors comprised approximately 290 gigabases of sequencing data and tens of millions of unique TCR sequences. The study aimed to test whether cataloging public T cell receptors could reveal signatures of past pathogen exposure.

Preparation of the library involved the immunoSEQ multiplex PCR assay. The multiplex PCR relied on a mix of 60 forward primers for TCR Vbeta segments and 13 reverse primers for TCR Jbeta segments. Amplification of the CDR3 region of rearranged TCR beta genes was performed with a multiplex PCR assay on genomic DNA. Amplified TCR beta libraries were sequenced as 87-base-pair reads on the Illumina HiSeq System. The paper's processing steps were these. A later analysis tallied roughly 76 million unique TCR beta chains across the roughly 610 repertoires, and approximately 11 million of those chains were shared by two or more donors. A nearest-neighbor algorithm error-corrected the raw reads and collapsed the reads into unique sequences, merging closely related sequences to remove PCR and sequencing errors. V, D and J gene segments were assigned by aligning CDR3 sequences to IMGT reference sequences. For a sequence to be retained, at least a six-nucleotide match to both a V gene segment and a J gene segment was required. Rearrangements were called productive when the CDR3 lacked stop codons and stayed in frame with V and J; all others were non-productive. Following IMGT convention, CDR3 was defined as the stretch from the second conserved V-encoded cysteine up to the conserved J-encoded phenylalanine. The earlier analysis of fewer than 700 of the donors excluded sequences that lacked an unambiguous match to a single V gene segment. In an earlier analysis of 587 of the donors, V segments were called functional above 56.7% productive rearrangements and were called segregating when the between-donor standard deviation exceeded 5%. To diagnose cytomegalovirus status from the catalog of TCR beta chain sequences, a statistical classification framework was built. A later analysis assigned V and J genes by comparing TCR nucleotide sequences with IMGT/GENE-DB human TR gene sequences. The TCRdist pipeline was used in a later analysis to assign CDR3 sequences and most-parsimonious VDJ recombination scenarios. In a later analysis, every TCR beta chain was defined by the combination of its CDR3 amino acid sequence and its V-gene family, and reads without a unique V-gene family were dropped. As a way to deal with suspected cross-contamination and a sequencing artifact, a later analysis dropped hundreds of nucleotide sequences that were highly shared and had low generation probability. For each public chain, a later analysis derived a clonal expansion index from normalized ranks of inferred template counts within each repertoire. In a later analysis, generation probabilities were computed with a VDJ recombination model fitted to out-of-frame rearrangements, and the resulting probabilities were checked against IGoR. A later analysis scored TCR-TCR, TCR-HLA and TCR-CMV co-occurrence with hypergeometric tests, applying a repertoire-size bias correction to TCR pairs. A later analysis estimated false discovery rates by permuting HLA or CMV assignments 20 times. A later analysis grouped co-occurring TCRs with DBSCAN, adding TCRdist sequence similarity when clustering within HLA-allele-positive subsets. Repertoires with fewer than 30,000 or more than 120,000 public chains, plus five repertoires with anomalous nucleotide sharing, were excluded from co-occurrence clustering. As stored in TCRdb, this immuneACCESS dataset retains in-frame rearrangements with V and J assigned. A fraction of the clones does not appear; measured against another copy, unresolved V genes explain less than half of the discrepancy, and the remainder lacks a known reason. The V and J calls and clone size were taken over from that table, and D and trimming were inferred from the DNA. A total of some 150,000 clones appear in this sample, around 78% of them only once. In total, the top ten clones hold more than 2% of the sample.

Overall study outcomes, separate from this receptor: Several of the top co-occurrence clusters appeared to be linked to parvovirus B19, influenza, CMV and Epstein-Barr virus, according to a later analysis. A further reported finding was that TCR beta sequences accurately predicted the HLA-A and HLA-B alleles for most subjects in the first cohort. The study gave a list of under 200 TCR beta chains associated with cytomegalovirus. In a later analysis, most CMV-associated TCR beta chains were found to appear HLA-restricted, with HLA associations seemingly driven largely by CMV exposure. A later genetic analysis associated a missense DCLRE1C variant with V-gene and J-gene trimming of TCR beta chains, and an independent cohort replicated the association. The cohort was sequenced for TCR beta chains only, and without alpha or paired-chain data the features that could be detected were limited. The sequencing pipeline was judged likely to have produced a cluster of highly shared sequence variants as a technical artifact. Over 15 rarely observed V segments, including chromosome 9 orphons, were excluded from the earlier analysis of some 590 of the donors because counts were too low. In a later analysis, the rate of TCR association differed among HLA loci, with DRB1 alleles having the most associated TCRs and HLA-C alleles having the fewest. According to a later genetic analysis, donors in an Asian-associated ancestry cluster had fewer N-insertions in productive TCRs than the roughly 700-donor mean. Cytomegalovirus status was reported to be diagnosed by the classifier with high specificity and sensitivity in both the original and validation cohorts. Linkage disequilibrium might explain the correlated functional status among segregating V segments, but an unknown experimental factor could not be ruled out. In an earlier analysis of 587 of the donors, most TCR beta V segments appeared in productive rearrangements about 90% or about 30% of the time, broadly matching IMGT annotations. CMV serostatus was the only immune exposure information available for the cohort. Presence/absence analyses assumed roughly uniform sequencing depth across donors, an assumption that may not hold. Because some donors lacked HLA typing at each locus, the association tests relied only on the typed subset. At a false discovery rate of 0.05, a later analysis linked under 20,000 TCR beta sequences to specific HLA alleles. In vitro tests confirmed that three of the cytomegalovirus-associated TCR beta chains recognize cytomegalovirus antigens. According to the authors, the approach could potentially be generalized to other disease states and immunological phenotypes. While some public TCRs were present in many individuals, most TCR sequences turned up only very rarely across donors. When HLA alleles, especially DR and DQ, strongly co-occurred, attributing TCR associations to individual alleles was difficult. Compared with equally common non-associated chains, HLA-associated TCR beta chains in a later analysis were more clonally expanded and had lower generation probabilities.

This clone was seen a few times. This receptor's antigen is unknown. Within one base of it there is no much larger clone, and no base qualities were kept. The cohort comprised around 700 healthy bone marrow donors. At the time of sampling, every cohort member was nominally healthy, though immune exposures that went unrecorded were likely present. The donor tested CMV seropositive and was one of the 289 seropositive cohort members. Every donor gave a peripheral blood sample, and the peripheral blood mononuclear cells from that sample were used for TCR beta sequencing. Genomic DNA extraction from the blood cell samples was performed with the Qiagen DNeasy Blood Extraction Kit. The source of this sequence is a woman aged 25 to 45 in good health and CMV-seropositive. Specimen: PBMCs.

This receptor carries the CDR3 CASSSGLAGNNEQFF. DNA sequence: TGTGCCAGTAGTAGCGGACTAGCGGGGAACAATGAGCAGTTCTTC. The V and J genes are TRBV19 and TRBJ2-1, with 12 bases aligning to TRBD2. CDR3 length: 15 amino acids, cysteine to phenylalanine. The sequence is cut down to CDR3 DNA, 45 bases in frame from base 1. V and J are trimmed by 4 bases and 5 bases, and the gene matches miss 3 bases of the junction. From the germline V gene (reference sequence), CDR1 is LNHDA and CDR2 is SQIVND.